Each of the 22 T cell receptor beta chains below was sequenced from the same sample in a study of blood T cell repertoires in COVID-19. Only in-frame clones appear in the TCRdb table, and some are missing; sequencing was by immunoSEQ multiplex PCR. The sample yields approximately 140,000 clones, more than 75% seen once. Sequenced input: peripheral blood. Receptor source: an older man with acute or convalescent COVID-19.

The chain recombines TRBV7-6 with TRBJ1-3; no clear D gene. Trimming cost V 3 bases and J 2 bases, with 11 bases left between them. Germline lookup yields CDR1 SGHVS and CDR2 FNYEAQ. The CDR3 has 15 amino acids. CDR3 amino acids: CASSFGGITGNTIYF. The CDR3, as DNA: TGTGCCAGCAGCTTCGGAGGGATCACTGGAAACACCATATATTTT.

V usage is TRBV18 and J usage is TRBJ2-1; the D gene is possibly TRBD2 (5 bases). This CDR3 has 18 amino acids. V lost 2 bases, J lost 0 bases, and 17 bases lay in between. CDR1 and CDR2 (germline): KGHSH, LQKENI. CDR3 residues: CASSPSIARASSYNEQFF. The CDR3 region has the DNA TGTGCCAGCTCACCAAGCATAGCGCGGGCCAGCTCCTACAATGAGCAGTTCTTC.

This rearrangement joins TRBV16 to TRBJ1-5, with D possibly matching TRBD1 (5 bases). The V and J ends lost 1 base and 7 bases respectively, with 11 bases between them. The CDR3 is 14 residues long. Germline V gene sequence: CDR1 KGHSY, CDR2 FQNENV. The CDR3 coding sequence is TGTGCCAGCAGCCAATTTTTGCGGGGGCAGCCCCAGCATTTT. Residues: CASSQFLRGQPQHF.

This clone was found once. This chain uses TRBV5-6 with TRBJ1-2; 8 bases agree with TRBD1. Per the germline V gene, CDR1 is SGHDT and CDR2 is YYEEEE. CDR3 length equals 15 residues. V gave up 3 bases and J gave up 3 bases; unmatched junction bases: 7. The CDR3 bases are TGTGCCAGCAGCTACCGGACAGGGCCATACTATGGCTACACCTTC. Translation: CASSYRTGPYYGYTF.

V usage is TRBV6-1 and J usage is TRBJ1-6; possibly TRBD1 for D (5 bases). CDR1 MNHNS and CDR2 SASEGT come from the germline V gene. V shed 2 bases and J shed 6 bases, with 14 bases lying between them. CDR3 length equals 16 residues. The CDR3 loop reads CASSERGAEGNSPLHF. The CDR3 nucleotides read TGTGCCAGCAGTGAAAGGGGAGCGGAGGGTAATTCACCCCTCCACTTT.

A word on this clone: One end of the junction does not line up with germline, which may come from a read error. This chain's CDR3 is CASSLDMNTEAFF. The CDR3 DNA follows: TGTGCTAGCAGCTTAGACATGAACACTGAAGCTTTCTTT. The rearrangement joins TRBV7-7 to TRBJ1-1; D is undetermined. This CDR3 has 13 amino acids. CDR1 SSHAT and CDR2 FNYEAQ come from the germline V gene (reference sequence).

The V and J genes are TRBV27 and TRBJ2-3, with a tentative D call TRBD2 (5 bases). V lost 9 bases to trimming and J lost 2 bases, with 12 bases between them. In germline, CDR1 is MNHEY, CDR2 SMNVEV (reference sequence). CDR3 length equals 13 residues. The CDR3 DNA sequence: TGTGCCAGTTCAAAACGGGACACAGATACGCAGTATTTT. Translation gives CASSKRDTDTQYF.

The chain's CDR3 is CASSLGGASTDTQYF. CDR3 DNA sequence: TGTGCCAGCAGTTTAGGCGGAGCTAGCACAGATACGCAGTATTTT. J is TRBJ2-3 and V is TRBV27; D uncertain. V shed 2 bases and J shed 0 bases, with 9 bases lying between them. The CDR3 consists of 15 residues. Per germline, CDR1 MNHEY and CDR2 SMNVEV (reference sequence).

The chain recombines TRBV19 with TRBJ1-4; TRBD1 aligns across 7 bases. The CDR3 runs to 15 residues. Per germline, CDR1 LNHDA and CDR2 SQIVND (reference sequence). Trimming took 0 bases from V and 3 from J; bases not matched to a gene: 1. This chain's CDR3 is CASSIEGTANEKLFF. CDR3 DNA: TGTGCCAGTAGTATAGAGGGGACAGCTAATGAAAAACTGTTTTTT.

This chain links TRBV21-1 with TRBJ2-5; the table's D call TRBD2 went unverified against the DNA. TRBV21-1 is a pseudogene locus. The CDR3 covers 13 residues. For the CDR3, the DNA is TGTGCCAGCAGCAATCCCATCGGGGAGACCCAGTACTTC. It codes for CASSNPIGETQYF.

V and J are TRBV5-1 and TRBJ2-2, with 10 nucleotides matching TRBD1. Unmatched junction bases numbered 13, after V lost 1 base and J lost 7 bases. The CDR3 totals 18 residues. The germline V gene encodes CDR1 SGHRS and CDR2 YFSETQ. DNA of the CDR3: TGCGCCAGCAGCTTGTTCCTATTGGGACAGGGGATCGTCGGGGAGCTGTTTTTT. This gives the protein CASSLFLLGQGIVGELFF.

This chain links TRBV19 with TRBJ1-5; D may be TRBD1 (5 bases). V was shortened by 3 bases and J by 0 bases, with 9 bases between the two germline ends. Per the germline V gene, CDR1 is LNHDA and CDR2 is SQIVND (reference sequence). CDR3 length equals 15 residues. DNA of the CDR3: TGTGCCAGTAGTATGGGGGGGTATAGCAATCAGCCCCAGCATTTT. This sequence encodes CASSMGGYSNQPQHF.

V and J are TRBV5-6 and TRBJ2-3; D is possibly TRBD1 (6 bases). CDR1 and CDR2 (germline): SGHDT, YYEEEE. The CDR3 loop spans 15 amino acids. Trimming stripped 1 base from V and 4 bases from J, with 13 bases between. In DNA form, the CDR3 reads TGTGCCAGCAGCTTGAGGACAGTACTTGCAGATACGCAGTATTTT. Encoded protein: CASSLRTVLADTQYF.

This clone occurred a few times. The rearrangement links TRBV9 to TRBJ1-2, with a tentative D call TRBD1 (6 bases). CDR1 and CDR2 from the germline V gene are SGDLS and YYNGEE. Trimming cost V 0 bases and J 6 bases, with 15 bases left between them. This CDR3 region has 15 residues. The CDR3 loop is CASSVGQERTHGYTF. For the CDR3, the DNA is TGTGCCAGCAGCGTAGGACAGGAAAGAACCCATGGCTACACCTTC.

This chain links TRBV6-5 with TRBJ1-4; no definite D call. CDR3 size: 15 residues. The V and J ends lost 2 bases and 7 bases respectively, with 14 bases between them. CDR1 and CDR2 from the germline V gene are MNHEY and SVGAGI. The CDR3 bases are TGTGCCAGCAGTTACCGCAGGAGGCTAGGTGAAAAACTGTTTTTT. This translates into CASSYRRRLGEKLFF.

The chain combines TRBV18 with TRBJ1-3; 8 nucleotides match TRBD1. Trimming removed 3 bases from V and 2 bases from J; junction bases left unmatched: 6. The CDR3 consists of 16 residues. CDR1 and CDR2 (germline): KGHSH, LQKENI. CDR3 amino acids: CASSPTGTGTGNTIYF. For the CDR3, the DNA is TGTGCCAGCTCACCGACTGGGACAGGCACTGGAAACACCATATATTTT.

The rearrangement links TRBV24-1 to TRBJ2-3, with 9 bases identical to TRBD1. Germline loops: CDR1 KGHDR, CDR2 SFDVKD. With 0 bases clipped from V and 4 bases from J, the junction kept 4 bases outside the gene matches. There are 16 residues in the CDR3. CDR3 region: CATSDLHTGGADTQYF. The DNA of the CDR3 is TGTGCCACCAGTGATTTGCACACAGGGGGCGCAGATACGCAGTATTTT.

The chain uses TRBV18 and TRBJ1-6, with unresolved D. Germline V gene lookup returns CDR1 KGHSH and CDR2 LQKENI. The length of the CDR3 is 15 residues. The V and J ends lost 3 bases and 7 bases respectively, with 13 bases between them. In DNA form, the CDR3 reads TGTGCCAGCTCACCTCAGGAGGGAAAGAATTCACCCCTCCACTTT. Its translation: CASSPQEGKNSPLHF.

The rearrangement joins TRBV7-9 to TRBJ1-1; 9 bases agree with TRBD1. Germline V gives CDR1 SEHNR, CDR2 FQNEAQ (reference sequence). This CDR3 is built from 16 residues. Trimming removed 6 bases from V and 3 bases from J; junction bases left unmatched: 11. In DNA, the CDR3 is TGTGCCAGCAGTTCACTGGACAGGGGCCGGGACACTGAAGCTTTCTTT. This translates into CASSSLDRGRDTEAFF. The variable domain in full, with the rest retrieved from reference TRBV7-9 and TRBJ1-1, is DTGVSQNPRHKITKRGQNVTFRCDPISEHNRLYWYRQTLGQGPEFLTYFQNEAQLEKSRLLSDRFSAERPKGSFSTLEIQRTEQGDSAMYLCASSSLDRGRDTEAFFGQGTRLTVV.

In nucleotides, the CDR3 is TGTGCCAGCAGTTTATCGGATGGACTGATGTATGGCTACACCTTC. It specifies CASSLSDGLMYGYTF. The rearrangement joins TRBV27 to TRBJ1-2; D is ambiguous. Germline V lookup: CDR1 MNHEY, CDR2 SMNVEV (reference sequence). This CDR3 is 15 amino acids long. V lost 0 bases and J lost 5, with 13 bases in between.

This clone has only one observation. The chain recombines TRBV10-2 with TRBJ2-3; 15 nucleotides match TRBD2. The germline CDR1 and CDR2 sequences are WSHSY and SAAADI. V shed 6 bases, J shed 0 bases, and the junction held 4 bases outside the gene matches. This CDR3 comprises 17 residues. This CDR3 reads CASSPGTSGRSTDTQYF. The CDR3 nucleotides read TGCGCCAGCAGCCCCGGGACTAGCGGGAGGAGCACAGATACGCAGTATTTT.

The chain employs TRBV24-1 and TRBJ2-3, with TRBD2 matching 9 bases. Germline V gene sequence: CDR1 KGHDR, CDR2 SFDVKD. This CDR3 comprises 17 residues. The ends lost 2 bases at V and 6 bases at J; junction bases unmatched: 11. Here the CDR3 DNA reads TGTGCCACCAGTGATTGGGGGAGCGGGGGGAACCTGGATACGCAGTATTTT. It translates to CATSDWGSGGNLDTQYF.